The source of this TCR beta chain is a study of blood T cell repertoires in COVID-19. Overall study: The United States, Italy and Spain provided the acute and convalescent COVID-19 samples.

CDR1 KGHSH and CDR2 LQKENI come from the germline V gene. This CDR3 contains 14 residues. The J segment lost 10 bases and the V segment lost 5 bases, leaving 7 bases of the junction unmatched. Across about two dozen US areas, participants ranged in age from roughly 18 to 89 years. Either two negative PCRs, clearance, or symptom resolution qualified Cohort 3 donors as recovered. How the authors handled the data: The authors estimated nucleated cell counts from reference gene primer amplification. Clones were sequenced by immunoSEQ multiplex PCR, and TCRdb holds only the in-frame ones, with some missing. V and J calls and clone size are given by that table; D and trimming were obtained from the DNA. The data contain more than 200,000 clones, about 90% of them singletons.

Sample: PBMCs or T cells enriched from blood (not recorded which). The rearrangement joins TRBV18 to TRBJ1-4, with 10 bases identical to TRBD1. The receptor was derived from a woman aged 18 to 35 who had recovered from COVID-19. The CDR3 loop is CASSAGQGSGKLFF. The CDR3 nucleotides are TGTGCCAGCTCAGCGGGACAGGGGAGCGGAAAACTGTTTTTT.